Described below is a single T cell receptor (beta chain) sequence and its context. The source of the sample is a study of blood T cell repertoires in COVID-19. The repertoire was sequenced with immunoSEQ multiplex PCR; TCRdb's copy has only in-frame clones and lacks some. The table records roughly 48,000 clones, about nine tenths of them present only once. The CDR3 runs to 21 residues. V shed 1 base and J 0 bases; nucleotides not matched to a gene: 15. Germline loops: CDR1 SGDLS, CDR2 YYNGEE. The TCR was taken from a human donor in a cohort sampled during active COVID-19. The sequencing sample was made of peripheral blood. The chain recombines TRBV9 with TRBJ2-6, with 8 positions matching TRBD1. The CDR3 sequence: CASSVRDSPGQVLSGANVLTF. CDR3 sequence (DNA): TGTGCCAGCAGCGTAAGGGATTCACCGGGACAGGTCCTCTCTGGGGCCAACGTCCTGACTTTC.